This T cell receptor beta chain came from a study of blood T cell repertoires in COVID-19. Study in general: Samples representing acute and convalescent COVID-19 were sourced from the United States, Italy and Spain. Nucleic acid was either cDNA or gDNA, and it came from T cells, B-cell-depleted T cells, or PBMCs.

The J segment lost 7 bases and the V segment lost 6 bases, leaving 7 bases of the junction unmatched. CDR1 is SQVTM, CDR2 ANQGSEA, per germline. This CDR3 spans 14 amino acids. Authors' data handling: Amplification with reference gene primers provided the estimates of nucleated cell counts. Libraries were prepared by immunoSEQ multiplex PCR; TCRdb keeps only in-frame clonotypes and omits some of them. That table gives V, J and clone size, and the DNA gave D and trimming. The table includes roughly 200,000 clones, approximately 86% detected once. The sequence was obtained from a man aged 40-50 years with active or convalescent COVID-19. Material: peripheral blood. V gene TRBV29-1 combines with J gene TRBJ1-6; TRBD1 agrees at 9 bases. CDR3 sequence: CSVLTGGINSPLHF. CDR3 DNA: TGCAGCGTCCTGACAGGGGGGATAAATTCACCCCTCCACTTT.